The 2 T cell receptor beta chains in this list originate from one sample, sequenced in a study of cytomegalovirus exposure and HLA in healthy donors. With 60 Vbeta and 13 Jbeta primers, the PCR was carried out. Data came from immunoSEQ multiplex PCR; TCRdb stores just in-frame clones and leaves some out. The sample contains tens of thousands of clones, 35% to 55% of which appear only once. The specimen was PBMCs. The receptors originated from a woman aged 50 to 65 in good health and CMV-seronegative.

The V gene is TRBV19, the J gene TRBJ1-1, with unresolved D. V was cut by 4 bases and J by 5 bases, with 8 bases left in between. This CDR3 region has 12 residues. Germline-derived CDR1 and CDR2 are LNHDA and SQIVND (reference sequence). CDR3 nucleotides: TGTGCCAGTAGTAAACGCGGGACTGAAGCTTTCTTT. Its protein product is CASSKRGTEAFF. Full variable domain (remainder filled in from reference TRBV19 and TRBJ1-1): DGGITQSPKYLFRKEGQNVTLSCEQNLNHDAMYWYRQDPGQGLRLIYYSQIVNDFQKGDIAEGYSVSREKKESFPLTVTSAQKNPTAFYLCASSKRGTEAFFGQGTRLTVV.

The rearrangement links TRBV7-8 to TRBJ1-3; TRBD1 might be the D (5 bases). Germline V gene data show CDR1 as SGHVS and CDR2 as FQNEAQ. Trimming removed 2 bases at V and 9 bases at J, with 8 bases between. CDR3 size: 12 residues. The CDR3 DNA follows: TGTGCCAGCAGCTTACGGACATCCACCATATATTTT. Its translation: CASSLRTSTIYF. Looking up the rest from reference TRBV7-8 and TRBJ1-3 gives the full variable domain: GAGVSQSPRYKVAKRGQDVALRCDPISGHVSLFWYQQALGQGPEFLTYFQNEAQLDKSGLPSDRFFAERPEGSVSTLKIQRTQQEDSAVYLCASSLRTSTIYFGEGSWLTVV.